This TCR beta chain comes out of a study of T cell responses to AZD1222 COVID-19 vaccine (dated by TCRdb to 2020 to 2023). About the study as a whole: Because spike-specific TCR depth and breadth did not differ between the two schedules, AZD1222 recipients who got a second dose at roughly 4 weeks were pooled with those who got a second dose at roughly 12 weeks. A total of 233 trial participants underwent TCR sequencing, of whom roughly 210 had received two doses of AZD1222 and about 25 had received two doses of the MenACWY control vaccine. Trial participants were enrolled by age into 18-55, 56-69 and 70-plus year subgroups, with around 150, 28 and 57 TCR-sequenced participants respectively.

The CDR3 regions of human TCRbeta chains were analyzed by immunosequencing. Under the source paper's analysis protocol: TCRs in the repertoires were compared against a reference library of SARS-CoV-2-specific TCRs that had been generated with the MIRA antigen-specificity platform. Breadth meant the fraction of unique TCRs that were SARS-CoV-2-associated, whereas depth meant the fraction of total T cells that were SARS-CoV-2-associated. Using the MIRA data, every spike-specific TCR was mapped to the spike region that the TCR reacted to and assigned to either a CD4 or a CD8 class. Log10-transformed breadth and depth values were compared by one-way ANOVA with Sidak's multiple comparisons tests. TCRdb mirrors the immuneACCESS table, restricted to in-frame sequences. Some clones are absent from its copies; in checked studies, under half trace to an unresolved V gene, and the reason for the others is unknown. The D gene and trimming were derived from the DNA, and the V and J assignments and clone size from that table. This sample gives around 100,000 clones in total; approximately 84% of them show up just once. Of the sample, roughly 9.5% falls within the top ten clones.

The time point label here, explained by the study, means: baseline before first vaccination. Vaccinee samples were obtained from the UK trials COV001 and COV002, which included a single-blind randomized controlled phase 2/3 trial of AZD1222 (ChAdOx1 nCoV-19) in healthy adults. For TCRbeta chain sequencing, PBMC samples from trial participants were taken at day 0 and at day 28 after the second dose. Overall study results and their limits: The vaccine-associated CD4 TCRs covered the entire spike protein, and the dominant responses fell in regions 160-218 and 743-854. The 56-69-year group was small, and its depth increase did not reach significance, likely because of low power. A significant rise in spike-specific TCR breadth and depth was observed after two AZD1222 doses relative to day 0 and relative to MenACWY recipients. Conclusions about previously exposed vaccinees are limited, since just five or six AZD1222 recipients were seropositive for SARS-CoV-2 at baseline. No day 14 peak-response samples were available, so repertoires were characterized only after the peak T cell response. Reportedly, close to half of the unique spike-specific TCRs recognized epitopes lying outside the regions that are mutated in the B.1.351 and B.1.1.7 variants. Participants were mostly white British, with more females than males. The authors suggested clonal diversity may have been underestimated.

The germline V gene supplies CDR1 SGHVS and CDR2 FQNEAQ. Trimming costs V 5 bases and J 0 bases, and their ends lie 8 bases apart. The CDR3 measures 14 amino acids from cysteine to phenylalanine. Left in the record is the CDR3 DNA by itself, 42 bases read in frame from the first base. Regarding this clone: Its antigen is not yet known. Nothing much larger sits one base from this clone, and base qualities are not available.

Rearrangement joined TRBV7-8 to TRBJ2-1; the D segment could be TRBD2, given 5 matching bases. This specimen was peripheral blood, taken on day 0 of AZD1222 vaccination. The receptor comes from an adult in good health. The DNA is TGTGCCAGCAGCCCGGAGGTCTCCTACAATGAGCAGTTCTTC. This is translated as CASSPEVSYNEQFF.